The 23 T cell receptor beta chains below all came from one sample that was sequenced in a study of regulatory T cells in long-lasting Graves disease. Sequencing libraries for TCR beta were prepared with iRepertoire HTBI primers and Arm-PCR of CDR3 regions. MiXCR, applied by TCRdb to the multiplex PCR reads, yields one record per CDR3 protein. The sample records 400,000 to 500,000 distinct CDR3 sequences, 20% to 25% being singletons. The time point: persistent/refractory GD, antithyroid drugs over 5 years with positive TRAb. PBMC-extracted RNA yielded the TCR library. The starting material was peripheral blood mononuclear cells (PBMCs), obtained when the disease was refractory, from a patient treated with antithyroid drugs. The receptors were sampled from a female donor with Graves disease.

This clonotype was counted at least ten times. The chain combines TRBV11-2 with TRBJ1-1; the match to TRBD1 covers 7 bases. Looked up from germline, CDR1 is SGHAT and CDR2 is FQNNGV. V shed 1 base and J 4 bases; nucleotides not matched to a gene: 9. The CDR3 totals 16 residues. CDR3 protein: CASSLGATGVSTEAFF. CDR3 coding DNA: TGTGCCAGCAGCTTAGGTGCTACAGGGGTATCCACTGAAGCTTTCTTT.

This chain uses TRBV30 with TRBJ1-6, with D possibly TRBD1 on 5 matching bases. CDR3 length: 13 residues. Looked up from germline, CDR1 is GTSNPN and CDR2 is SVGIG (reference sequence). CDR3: CARGSSYNSPLHF. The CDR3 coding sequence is TGTGCTAGGGGAAGCTCCTATAATTCACCCCTCCACTTT.

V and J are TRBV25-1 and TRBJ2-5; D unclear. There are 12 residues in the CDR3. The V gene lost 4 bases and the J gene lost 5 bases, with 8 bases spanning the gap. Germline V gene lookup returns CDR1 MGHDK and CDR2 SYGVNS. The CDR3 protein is CASSAPGETQYF. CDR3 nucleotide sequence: TGTGCCAGCAGTGCTCCTGGGGAGACCCAGTACTTC.

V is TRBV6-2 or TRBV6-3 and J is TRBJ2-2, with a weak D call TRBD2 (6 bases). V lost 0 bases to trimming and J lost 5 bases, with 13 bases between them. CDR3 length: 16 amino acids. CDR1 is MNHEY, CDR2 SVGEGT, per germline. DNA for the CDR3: TGTGCCAGCAGTTACTCCGTGGGGGGAAAAACCGGGGAGCTGTTTTTT. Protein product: CASSYSVGGKTGELFF.

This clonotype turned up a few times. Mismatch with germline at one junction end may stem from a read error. CDR3: CASSYSTYWNTGELFF. The CDR3 DNA follows: TGTGCCAGCAGTTACTCGACTTACTGGAACACCGGGGAGCTGTTTTTT. The chain is built from TRBV10-3 and TRBJ2-2; D remains unclear. CDR1 is ENHRY, CDR2 SYGVKD, per germline. This CDR3 contains 16 residues.

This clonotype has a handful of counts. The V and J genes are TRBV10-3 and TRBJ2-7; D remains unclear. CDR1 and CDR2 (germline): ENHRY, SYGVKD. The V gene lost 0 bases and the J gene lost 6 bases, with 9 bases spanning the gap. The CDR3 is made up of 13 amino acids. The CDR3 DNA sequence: TGTGCCATCAGTGAGTCGATAGTCGGCGAGCAGTACTTC. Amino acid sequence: CAISESIVGEQYF.

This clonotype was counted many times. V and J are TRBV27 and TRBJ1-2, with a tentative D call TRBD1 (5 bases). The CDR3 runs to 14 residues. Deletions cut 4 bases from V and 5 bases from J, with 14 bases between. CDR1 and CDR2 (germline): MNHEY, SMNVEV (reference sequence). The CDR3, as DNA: TGTGCCAGCAGTTGGGACGGCGGAGGGTATGGCTACACCTTC. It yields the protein CASSWDGGGYGYTF.

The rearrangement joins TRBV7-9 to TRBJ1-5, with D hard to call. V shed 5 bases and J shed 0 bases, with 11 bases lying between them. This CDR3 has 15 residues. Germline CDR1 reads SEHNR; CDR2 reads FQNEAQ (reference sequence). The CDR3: CASSPDGTSNQPQHF. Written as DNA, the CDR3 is TGTGCCAGCAGCCCGGACGGAACTAGCAATCAGCCCCAGCATTTT. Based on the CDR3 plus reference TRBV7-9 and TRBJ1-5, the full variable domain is DTGVSQNPRHKITKRGQNVTFRCDPISEHNRLYWYRQTLGQGPEFLTYFQNEAQLEKSRLLSDRFSAERPKGSFSTLEIQRTEQGDSAMYLCASSPDGTSNQPQHFGDGTRLSIL.

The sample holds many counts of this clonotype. In DNA, the CDR3 is TGCAGCGTTGAGCTAGCGGAAAGCCAGCAAGAGACCCAGTACTTC. It is translated as CSVELAESQQETQYF. The chain combines TRBV29-1 with TRBJ2-5; 7 bases fit TRBD2. V lost 3 bases to trimming and J lost 2 bases; unmatched junction nucleotides: 9. Germline-derived CDR1 and CDR2 are SQVTM and ANQGSEA. The CDR3 consists of 15 residues.

The CDR3 DNA is TGTGCCAGCAGTTCCGGGACGACAAACACTGAAGCTTTCTTT. Protein: CASSSGTTNTEAFF. The V call is TRBV28, the J call TRBJ1-1, with D perhaps matching TRBD1 (5 bases). The CDR3 extends over 14 amino acids. Germline V CDR1 and CDR2: MDHEN, SYDVKM. V shed 4 bases and J shed 2 bases, with 11 bases lying between them.

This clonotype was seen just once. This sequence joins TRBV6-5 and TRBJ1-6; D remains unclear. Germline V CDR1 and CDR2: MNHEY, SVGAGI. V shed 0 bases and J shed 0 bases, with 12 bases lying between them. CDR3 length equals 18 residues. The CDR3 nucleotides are TGTGCCAGCAGTTACTCGAGCAGGTCGAGCTCCTATAATTCACCCCTCCACTTT. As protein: CASSYSSRSSSYNSPLHF.

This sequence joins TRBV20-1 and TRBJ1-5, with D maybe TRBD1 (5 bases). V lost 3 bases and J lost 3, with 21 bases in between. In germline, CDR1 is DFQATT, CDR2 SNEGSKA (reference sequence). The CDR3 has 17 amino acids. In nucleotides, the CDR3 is TGCAGTGCTAGCAACCCTGGGGAGGGACGTTTCAATCAGCCCCAGCATTTT. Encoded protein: CSASNPGEGRFNQPQHF.

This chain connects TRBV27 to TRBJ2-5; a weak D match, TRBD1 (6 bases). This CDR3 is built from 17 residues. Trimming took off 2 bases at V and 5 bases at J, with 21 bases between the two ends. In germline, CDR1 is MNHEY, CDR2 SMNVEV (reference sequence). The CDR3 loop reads CASSLTNGPVDRETQYF. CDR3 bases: TGTGCCAGCAGTTTAACCAACGGGCCGGTCGACAGGGAGACCCAGTACTTC.

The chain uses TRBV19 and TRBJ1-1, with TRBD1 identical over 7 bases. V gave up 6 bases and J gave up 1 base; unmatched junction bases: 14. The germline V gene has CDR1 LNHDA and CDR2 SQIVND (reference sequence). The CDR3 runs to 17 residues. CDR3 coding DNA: TGTGCCAGTAGCTTACTACAACAGGGGTCGGGGAACACTGAAGCTTTCTTT. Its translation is CASSLLQQGSGNTEAFF.

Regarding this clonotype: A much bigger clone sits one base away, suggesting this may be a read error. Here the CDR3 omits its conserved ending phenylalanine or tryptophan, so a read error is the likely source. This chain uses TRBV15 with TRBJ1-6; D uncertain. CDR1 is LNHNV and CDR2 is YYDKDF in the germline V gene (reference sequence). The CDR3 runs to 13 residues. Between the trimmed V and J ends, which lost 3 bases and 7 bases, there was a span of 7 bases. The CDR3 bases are TGTGCCACCAGCAGGCGAGCGAATTCACCCCTCCACTCT. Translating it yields CATSRRANSPLHS.

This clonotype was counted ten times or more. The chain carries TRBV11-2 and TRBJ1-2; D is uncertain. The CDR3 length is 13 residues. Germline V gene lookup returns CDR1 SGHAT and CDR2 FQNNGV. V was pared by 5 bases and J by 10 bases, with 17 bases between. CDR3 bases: TGTGCCAGCAGCCCCGGCGGAAACGGGAACTACACCTTC. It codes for CASSPGGNGNYTF.

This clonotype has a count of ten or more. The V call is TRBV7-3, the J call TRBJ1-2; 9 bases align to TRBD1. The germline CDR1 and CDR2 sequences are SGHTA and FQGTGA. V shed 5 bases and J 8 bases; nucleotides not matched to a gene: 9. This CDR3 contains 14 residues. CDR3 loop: CASSPGTGSRGYTF. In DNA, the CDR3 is TGTGCCAGCAGCCCGGGGACAGGGTCTCGAGGCTACACCTTC.

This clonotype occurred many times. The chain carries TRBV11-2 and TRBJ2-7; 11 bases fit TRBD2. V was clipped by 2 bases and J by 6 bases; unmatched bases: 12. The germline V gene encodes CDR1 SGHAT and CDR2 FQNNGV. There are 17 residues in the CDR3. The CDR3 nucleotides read TGTGCCAGCAGCTTAACTAGCGGGAGTTACCGGGCCCTCGAGCAGTACTTC. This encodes CASSLTSGSYRALEQYF.

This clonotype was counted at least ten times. This CDR3 reads CATSRTGQAAEQYF. DNA for the CDR3: TGTGCCACCAGCAGAACTGGACAGGCGGCCGAGCAGTACTTC. V is TRBV15 and J is TRBJ2-7; 7 bases agree with TRBD1. V lost 2 bases to trimming and J lost 6 bases; unmatched junction nucleotides: 7. Germline lookup yields CDR1 LNHNV and CDR2 YYDKDF (reference sequence). The CDR3 runs 14 residues.

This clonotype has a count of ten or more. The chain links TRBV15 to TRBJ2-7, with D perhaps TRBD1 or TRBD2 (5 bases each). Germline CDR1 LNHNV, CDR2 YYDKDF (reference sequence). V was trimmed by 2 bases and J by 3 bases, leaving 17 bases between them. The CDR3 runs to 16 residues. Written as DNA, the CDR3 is TGTGCCACCAGCAGATCCACCGGGGCGGACGGCTACGAGCAGTACTTC. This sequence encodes CATSRSTGADGYEQYF.

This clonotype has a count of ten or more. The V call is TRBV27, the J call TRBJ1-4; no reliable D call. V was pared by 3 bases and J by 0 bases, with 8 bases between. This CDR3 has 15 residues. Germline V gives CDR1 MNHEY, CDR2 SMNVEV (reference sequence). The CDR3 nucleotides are TGTGCCAGCAGTTTGGGAGACGCAACTAATGAAAAACTGTTTTTT. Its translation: CASSLGDATNEKLFF.

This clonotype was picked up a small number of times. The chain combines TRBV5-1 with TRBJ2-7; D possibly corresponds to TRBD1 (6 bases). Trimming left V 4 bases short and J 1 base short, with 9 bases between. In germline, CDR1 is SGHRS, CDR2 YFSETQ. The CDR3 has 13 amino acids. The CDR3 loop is CASSQGISYEQYF. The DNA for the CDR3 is TGCGCCAGCAGCCAGGGGATATCCTACGAGCAGTACTTC.

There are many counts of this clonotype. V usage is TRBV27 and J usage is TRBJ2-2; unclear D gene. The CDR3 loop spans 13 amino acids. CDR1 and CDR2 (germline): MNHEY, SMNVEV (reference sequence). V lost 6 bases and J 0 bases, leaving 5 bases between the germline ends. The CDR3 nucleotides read TGTGCCAGCAGCCTCTCGAACACCGGGGAGCTGTTTTTT. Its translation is CASSLSNTGELFF.